The source of this T cell receptor beta chain is a study of CD8 T cells in ankylosing spondylitis. Study observations and caveats: Ankylosing spondylitis blood appeared to carry a characteristic TCR beta motif of roughly eight highly homologous variants.

5'-RACE, quantitative and with molecular barcodes, yielded the TCR beta libraries. MiXCR was run by TCRdb on the 5' RACE reads, yielding one entry per CDR3 protein. The sample contains more than 35,000 distinct CDR3 sequences, around 6% of which appear only once. In its sample, this clonotype was seen many times. What it binds is not known. The clonotype comes from a male donor with ankylosing spondylitis or in good health (not recorded which). Sequencing input: blood, either unsorted or a sorted T cell fraction (not recorded which).

CDR3 bases: TGTGCCACCAGTGATTTGCAACTAGCGGGGACCAATGAGCAGTTCTTC. This sequence encodes CATSDLQLAGTNEQFF. This sequence joins TRBV24-1 and TRBJ2-1, with TRBD2 matching over 10 bases. CDR1 is KGHDR, CDR2 SFDVKD, per germline. The CDR3 length is 16 residues. J lost 6 bases, V lost 0 bases, and 4 bases had no gene match.